Each of the 24 T cell receptor beta chains below was sequenced from the same sample in a study of shared clonotypes between healthy human individuals. Produced via immunoSEQ multiplex PCR; TCRdb's table is partial and in-frame only. The table shows 2 million to 2.5 million clones, with approximately 90% occurring only once. Sequenced sample: naive CD4+ T cells from PBMCs. The subset denotes: CD45RA+ positively selected. Receptor source: a man younger than 35 in good health. Some clones in this sample may be carry-over from other donors' samples.

The chain carries TRBV28 and TRBJ1-2, with 8 bases matching TRBD1. Germline CDR1 reads MDHEN; CDR2 reads SYDVKM. Germline trimming cut 5 bases from V and 4 bases from J; bases unmatched to any gene: 9. The CDR3 runs 15 residues. CDR3: CASSHGDRPLYGYTF. In DNA, the CDR3 is TGTGCCAGCAGTCACGGGGACAGGCCCCTCTATGGCTACACCTTC.

The chain joins TRBV28 to TRBJ1-5; no reliable D call. V lost 6 bases to trimming and J lost 9 bases, with 18 bases between them. Germline V gene data show CDR1 as MDHEN and CDR2 as SYDVKM. The CDR3 extends over 14 amino acids. CDR3 amino acids: CASRAVLLRRPQHF. DNA for the CDR3: TGTGCCAGCAGGGCCGTCCTCCTTCGGCGGCCCCAGCATTTT.

The chain carries TRBV5-4 and TRBJ1-4; perhaps TRBD1 as D (5 bases). Per germline, CDR1 SGHNT and CDR2 YYREEE (reference sequence). V was trimmed by 4 bases and J by 8 bases, leaving 18 bases between them. The CDR3 runs 15 residues. CDR3 nucleotide sequence: TGTGCCAGCAGCCTTACCACCGGGACGGAGGAAAAACTGTTTTTT. It specifies CASSLTTGTEEKLFF.

The chain joins TRBV19 to TRBJ1-5; no clear D gene. The CDR3 spans 13 residues. Trimming removed 4 bases from V and 0 bases from J, with 4 bases in between. Germline lookup yields CDR1 LNHDA and CDR2 SQIVND (reference sequence). The CDR3 loop is CASSTHSNQPQHF. The CDR3 coding sequence is TGTGCCAGTAGTACCCATAGCAATCAGCCCCAGCATTTT. Full variable domain (rest looked up from reference TRBV19 and TRBJ1-5): DGGITQSPKYLFRKEGQNVTLSCEQNLNHDAMYWYRQDPGQGLRLIYYSQIVNDFQKGDIAEGYSVSREKKESFPLTVTSAQKNPTAFYLCASSTHSNQPQHFGDGTRLSIL.

This clone appeared once. The J gene is TRBJ2-2, the V gene TRBV28; D is possibly TRBD1 (5 bases). Deletions cut 7 bases from V and 1 base from J, with 10 bases between. The CDR3 sequence is 14 residues long. Germline V gene sequence: CDR1 MDHEN, CDR2 SYDVKM. CDR3 sequence reads: CASNGRVNTGELFF. The CDR3 DNA reads as TGTGCCAGCAACGGCAGGGTGAACACCGGGGAGCTGTTTTTT.

This chain uses TRBV4-2 with TRBJ2-7; D not resolved. The CDR3 is made up of 15 amino acids. CDR1 and CDR2 (germline): LGHNA, YNFKEQ. Trimming pared 0 bases from V and 3 bases from J, leaving 12 bases between. The CDR3 DNA follows: TGTGCCAGCAGCCAAGATAGGGCCGGGCGCTACGAGCAGTACTTC. Translating it yields CASSQDRAGRYEQYF.

The chain combines TRBV6-1 with TRBJ2-1; the D gene could be TRBD1 or TRBD2 (5 bases each). Germline CDR1 reads MNHNS; CDR2 reads SASEGT. V shed 6 bases and J shed 5 bases, with 14 bases lying between them. The CDR3 totals 14 residues. The CDR3 DNA is TGTGCCAGCAGATGGGGGACGGCCAACAATGAGCAGTTCTTC. Translating gives CASRWGTANNEQFF.

The rearrangement links TRBV19 to TRBJ2-7; TRBD2 is a possible D gene (5 bases). Deletions cut 6 bases from V and 3 bases from J, with 12 bases between. Germline loops: CDR1 LNHDA, CDR2 SQIVND (reference sequence). CDR3 length: 13 residues. The CDR3 sequence: CASRGTEGYEQYF. CDR3 nucleotides: TGTGCCAGTAGGGGAACCGAGGGCTACGAGCAGTACTTC.

This rearrangement joins TRBV5-1 to TRBJ2-7; no definite D call. The CDR3 has 12 residues. CDR1 SGHRS and CDR2 YFSETQ come from the germline V gene. Trimming took off 3 bases at V and 6 bases at J, with 10 bases between the two ends. CDR3 loop: CASSSVVREQYF. The DNA for the CDR3 is TGCGCCAGCAGCTCCGTCGTGCGCGAGCAGTACTTC.

This chain connects TRBV5-5 to TRBJ1-3, with TRBD1 as a possible D gene (5 bases). The V end lost 2 bases, the J end lost 1 base, and 13 bases lay between the germline ends. Germline lookup yields CDR1 SGHKS and CDR2 YYEKEE (reference sequence). This CDR3 has 16 residues. CDR3 residues: CASSLAGGGSGNTIYF. In DNA form, the CDR3 reads TGTGCCAGCAGCTTAGCCGGGGGAGGTTCTGGAAACACCATATATTTT.

This rearrangement joins TRBV28 to TRBJ1-1; TRBD1 agrees at 7 bases. The CDR3 runs 15 residues. The germline V gene encodes CDR1 MDHEN and CDR2 SYDVKM. The trim removed 1 base at V and 7 bases at J, leaving 9 bases unmatched. Written as DNA, the CDR3 is TGTGCCAGCAGTTTATCTCTGACAGGGAGGAGTGAAGCTTTCTTT. Translated, it gives CASSLSLTGRSEAFF.

This clone has a handful of counts. The chain carries TRBV7-2 and TRBJ1-1; TRBD1 aligns across 8 bases. CDR3 length: 15 amino acids. Trimming took 5 bases from V and 8 from J; bases not matched to a gene: 13. From germline, CDR1 is SGHTA and CDR2 FQGNSA. The CDR3 DNA follows: TGTGCCAGCAGCCAACAGACAGGGGCCAGGGAAGAAGCTTTCTTT. Protein sequence: CASSQQTGAREEAFF.

In its sample, this clone was seen once. V and J are TRBV13 and TRBJ2-5; no clear D gene. Germline lookup yields CDR1 PRHDT and CDR2 FYEKMQ (reference sequence). This CDR3 has 17 amino acids. V was trimmed by 2 bases and J by 2 bases, leaving 18 bases between them. The CDR3 protein is CASSLMSPLGVQETQYF. The CDR3 DNA follows: TGTGCCAGCAGCTTAATGAGCCCATTAGGCGTTCAAGAGACCCAGTACTTC.

The gene calls are TRBV15 and TRBJ2-1, with TRBD2 identical over 8 bases. Germline CDR1 reads LNHNV; CDR2 reads YYDKDF (reference sequence). The CDR3 is made up of 18 amino acids. The V gene end was trimmed by 1 base and the J gene end by 2 bases; junction bases not matched to a gene: 10. CDR3 amino acids: CATSRVAVAGQPYNEQFF. In nucleotides, the CDR3 is TGTGCCACCAGCAGAGTCGCCGTAGCGGGACAACCCTACAATGAGCAGTTCTTC.

This chain connects TRBV11-2 to TRBJ2-1, with no clear D. This CDR3 comprises 11 residues. Germline CDR1 SGHAT, CDR2 FQNNGV. Trimming shortened V by 1 base and J by 13 bases, and 8 bases separated the two germline ends. CDR3 in amino acids: CASSLVAGQFF. DNA of the CDR3: TGTGCCAGCAGCTTAGTAGCTGGACAGTTCTTC.

The chain links TRBV19 to TRBJ1-2; tentatively, D is TRBD1 (5 bases). CDR3 length: 16 residues. The ends were cut back, 2 bases at V and 4 bases at J, with 17 bases in the middle. CDR1 LNHDA and CDR2 SQIVND come from the germline V gene (reference sequence). The CDR3 nucleotides read TGTGCCAGTAGTATAAGCGCGGGGCGTCGTATCTATGGCTACACCTTC. This codes for CASSISAGRRIYGYTF.

The J gene is TRBJ2-7, the V gene TRBV6-6, with D unresolved. V was cut by 2 bases and J by 0 bases, with 8 bases left in between. The CDR3 consists of 14 residues. Germline V gene lookup returns CDR1 MNHNY and CDR2 SVGAGI (reference sequence). CDR3 DNA sequence: TGTGCCAGCAGTTACCCTACCCACTCCTACGAGCAGTACTTC. This encodes CASSYPTHSYEQYF.

The V call is TRBV5-1, the J call TRBJ1-2; 10 bases align to TRBD1. The germline gives CDR1 SGHRS, CDR2 YFSETQ. Losses at the gene ends were 4 bases for V and 7 bases for J; bases not matched to a gene: 7. The CDR3 totals 14 residues. In DNA form, the CDR3 reads TGCGCCAGCAGCACCGGGGACAGGGGCTCTGGCTACACCTTC. This translates into CASSTGDRGSGYTF.

The CDR3 DNA reads as TGTGCCAGCAGCGATCAGGGGGCGAACACCGGGGAGCTGTTTTTT. This codes for CASSDQGANTGELFF. The chain combines TRBV7-3 with TRBJ2-2, with TRBD1 identical over 7 bases. Germline V gene sequence: CDR1 SGHTA, CDR2 FQGTGA. The CDR3 runs 15 residues. Trimming removed 5 bases from V and 0 bases from J; junction bases left unmatched: 3.

The gene calls are TRBV7-2 and TRBJ1-1; tentatively, D is TRBD1 (5 bases). This CDR3 region has 14 residues. Between the trimmed V and J ends, which lost 5 bases and 7 bases, there was a span of 17 bases. The germline gives CDR1 SGHTA, CDR2 FQGNSA. For the CDR3, the DNA is TGTGCCAGCAGCCCCCGTCGCGGACAACTTGAAGCTTTCTTT. It translates to CASSPRRGQLEAFF. Full variable domain (missing parts from reference TRBV7-2 and TRBJ1-1): GAGVSQSPSNKVTEKGKDVELRCDPISGHTALYWYRQSLGQGLEFLIYFQGNSAPDKSGLPSDRFSAERTGGSVSTLTIQRTQQEDSAVYLCASSPRRGQLEAFFGQGTRLTVV.

V usage is TRBV14 and J usage is TRBJ2-7; 11 bases align to TRBD2. The junction had 3 bases not matched to a gene; V was cut back by 2 bases and J by 6 bases. The germline gives CDR1 SGHDN, CDR2 FVKESK. This CDR3 spans 14 amino acids. The CDR3, as DNA: TGTGCCAGCAGCCAACCGGGACTAGCGGCCGAGCAGTACTTC. Translating gives CASSQPGLAAEQYF.

CDR3 bases: TGTGCCAGCAGCTTAGAAGTTGGGTGGGGGTTCTTC. It is translated as CASSLEVGWGFF. The chain recombines TRBV7-9 with TRBJ2-1, with D unclear. V lost 1 base, J lost 15 bases, and 13 bases lay in between. Germline loops: CDR1 SEHNR, CDR2 FQNEAQ (reference sequence). The CDR3 has 12 amino acids.

As DNA, the CDR3 is TGTGCCAGCATCCCGATAAGACTAGCGGGAAACTTTTCCGAGCAGTACTTC. This translates into CASIPIRLAGNFSEQYF. This sequence joins TRBV7-3 and TRBJ2-7; the match to TRBD2 covers 11 bases. The germline CDR1 and CDR2 sequences are SGHTA and FQGTGA. The CDR3 extends over 17 amino acids. V trimming: 7 bases; J trimming: 6 bases; junction bases outside the gene matches: 17.

Of note for this clone: Other DNA sequences in this sample translate to the same CDR3. CDR3 sequence reads: CASSQDLLPETQYF. The DNA for the CDR3 is TGCGCCAGCAGCCAAGATCTGTTACCAGAGACCCAGTACTTC. The chain joins TRBV4-1 to TRBJ2-5; no clear D gene. The CDR3 runs 14 residues. CDR1 is MGHRA and CDR2 is YSYEKL in the germline V gene. V dropped 0 bases and J dropped 4 bases, with 9 bases sitting between them.